The 2 T cell receptor beta chains given below trace back to one sample, sequenced in a study of CD8 T cells in Susac syndrome. RNA in amounts of roughly 0.5 to 1 ug was reverse transcribed with random hexamers. TCRdb reprocessed the immunoSEQ multiplex PCR reads with MiXCR, giving one entry per CDR3 protein. The sample lists some 68,000 distinct CDR3 sequences, 93% occurring once. Sequencing input: CD4+ T cells from PBMCs. The receptors shown here come from a human donor with Susac syndrome.

The J gene is TRBJ2-2, the V gene TRBV24-1; a weak D match, TRBD1 (6 bases). Trimming removed 1 base from V and 6 bases from J, with 11 bases in between. The CDR3 contains 15 residues. CDR1 is KGHDR, CDR2 SFDVKD, per germline. CDR3 nucleotides: TGTGCCACCAGTGATTTACCCGCAGGGGCCGGGGAGCTGTTTTTT. This encodes CATSDLPAGAGELFF.

The J gene is TRBJ2-5, the V gene TRBV29-1; TRBD1 matches at 7 bases. CDR1 SQVTM and CDR2 ANQGSEA come from the germline V gene. This CDR3 comprises 12 residues. V was clipped by 7 bases and J by 9 bases; unmatched bases: 11. The CDR3 is CSAPRGTEAQYF. In DNA form, the CDR3 reads TGCAGCGCACCCAGGGGGACGGAGGCCCAGTACTTC.